These 10 T cell receptor beta chains were all obtained from the same sample, sequenced in a study of T cells in Graves' hyperthyroidism and ophthalmopathy. TCR beta CDR3 regions were amplified from RNA. The HTBI set primed first-round TCR CDR3 RT-PCR. TCRdb re-analysed the multiplex PCR reads in MiXCR, keeping a single row per CDR3 protein. The data hold hundreds of thousands of distinct CDR3 sequences, with 35% observed a single time. The sample consisted of blood. All receptors derive from a woman between 40 and 50 years old with Graves' hyperthyroidism.

V and J are TRBV9 and TRBJ1-2, with no clear D. Germline CDR1 and CDR2: SGDLS and YYNGEE. The V gene lost 0 bases and the J gene lost 6 bases, with 12 bases spanning the gap. The CDR3 contains 14 residues. CDR3 bases: TGTGCCAGCAGCGTAGCTCCTAGCGGGGATGGCTACACCTTC. Residues: CASSVAPSGDGYTF.

The sample holds one count of this clonotype. This rearrangement joins TRBV10-3 to TRBJ1-2; 8 bases map to TRBD1. The germline V gene has CDR1 ENHRY and CDR2 SYGVKD. There are 15 residues in the CDR3. The ends lost 4 bases at V and 4 bases at J; junction bases unmatched: 8. CDR3 sequence: CAISGWTGSSYGYTF. CDR3 DNA: TGTGCCATCAGTGGCTGGACAGGGAGCAGCTATGGCTACACCTTC.

The chain combines TRBV4-3 with TRBJ1-5; 7 positions match TRBD1. This CDR3 is built from 15 residues. J gave up 6 bases and V 3 bases, and 8 bases lay outside the gene matches. Germline CDR1 and CDR2: LGHNA and YSLEER. CDR3 sequence: CASSQMTGLSQPQHF. The CDR3 nucleotides read TGCGCCAGCAGCCAGATGACAGGGTTGAGTCAGCCCCAGCATTTT.

This clonotype was seen a handful of times. The CDR3 DNA follows: TGTGCCAGCAGCCCTCGGGACCGCGGTCCGGCGAACACTGAAGCTTTCTTT. This encodes CASSPRDRGPANTEAFF. The chain uses TRBV9 and TRBJ1-1; weak D call: TRBD1 (5 bases). V lost 4 bases, J lost 1 base, and 20 bases lay in between. The germline CDR1 and CDR2 sequences are SGDLS and YYNGEE. The CDR3 has 17 residues.

This clonotype was seen ten or more times. The V and J genes are TRBV6-5 and TRBJ1-6; 7 bases agree with TRBD1. CDR1 and CDR2 (germline): MNHEY, SVGAGI. The length of the CDR3 is 15 residues. The V and J ends lost 5 bases and 8 bases, in that order; junction bases with no gene match: 9. The CDR3 sequence: CASSLRTGRDSPLHF. For the CDR3, the DNA is TGTGCCAGCAGTCTCCGGACAGGACGGGATTCACCCCTCCACTTT.

This clonotype was recorded a few times. This chain links TRBV2 with TRBJ1-4; TRBD1 is a possible D gene (5 bases). The CDR3 contains 14 residues. Germline CDR1 and CDR2: SNHLY and FYNNEI. The germline V and J ends were trimmed by 4 bases and 3 bases, with 9 bases remaining between them. DNA for the CDR3: TGTGCCAGCAGTGCGGGACGGCCTAATGAAAAACTGTTTTTT. Residues: CASSAGRPNEKLFF.

The CDR3 coding sequence is TGTGCCAGCAGCTTGGCGGCAACAGTGTACCAAGAGACCCAGTACTTC. Its translation: CASSLAATVYQETQYF. This chain links TRBV5-5 with TRBJ2-5, with D hard to call. This CDR3 is built from 16 residues. V lost 0 bases to trimming and J lost 0 bases, with 12 bases between them. The V gene's germline CDR1 is SGHKS and CDR2 YYEKEE (reference sequence).

With respect to this clonotype: This may come from a read error, since a much larger clone is one base off. The V call is TRBV19, the J call TRBJ2-7, with D tentatively TRBD2 (6 bases). In germline, CDR1 is LNHDA, CDR2 SQIVND (reference sequence). The CDR3 sequence is 14 residues long. The CDR3 DNA reads TGCGCCAGCAGTCCGACGGGAGATGACTACGAGCAGCACTTC. Protein: CASSPTGDDYEQHF.

This clonotype was recorded many times. The rearrangement joins TRBV5-6 to TRBJ1-2; no clear D gene. CDR1 and CDR2 (germline): SGHDT, YYEEEE. CDR3 length: 13 residues. With 0 bases removed from V and 5 bases from J, the gap between germline ends came to 8 bases. The CDR3: CASSLVWAYGYTF. The CDR3 nucleotides read TGTGCCAGCAGCTTGGTCTGGGCGTATGGCTACACCTTC.

As to this clonotype: A much bigger clone sits one base away, suggesting this may be a read error. The chain recombines TRBV9 with TRBJ2-7, with TRBD2 as a possible D gene (5 bases). The CDR3 covers 13 residues. CDR1 and CDR2 from the germline V gene are SGDLS and YYNGEE. CDR3 residues: CASSVAPDYKQYF. The CDR3 nucleotides read TGTGCCAGCAGCGTAGCTCCAGACTACAAGCAGTACTTC.